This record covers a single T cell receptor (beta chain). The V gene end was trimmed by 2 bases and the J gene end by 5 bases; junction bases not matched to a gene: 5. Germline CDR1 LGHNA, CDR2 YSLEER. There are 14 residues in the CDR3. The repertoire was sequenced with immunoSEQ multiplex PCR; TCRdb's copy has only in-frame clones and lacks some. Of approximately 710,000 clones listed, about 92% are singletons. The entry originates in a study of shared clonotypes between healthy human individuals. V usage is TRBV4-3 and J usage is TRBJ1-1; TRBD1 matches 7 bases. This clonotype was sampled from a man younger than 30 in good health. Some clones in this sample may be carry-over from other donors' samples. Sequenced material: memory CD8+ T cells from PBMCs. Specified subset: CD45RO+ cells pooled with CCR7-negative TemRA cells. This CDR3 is CASSQHRGRTEAFF. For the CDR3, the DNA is TGCGCCAGCAGCCAACACAGGGGACGGACTGAAGCTTTCTTT.